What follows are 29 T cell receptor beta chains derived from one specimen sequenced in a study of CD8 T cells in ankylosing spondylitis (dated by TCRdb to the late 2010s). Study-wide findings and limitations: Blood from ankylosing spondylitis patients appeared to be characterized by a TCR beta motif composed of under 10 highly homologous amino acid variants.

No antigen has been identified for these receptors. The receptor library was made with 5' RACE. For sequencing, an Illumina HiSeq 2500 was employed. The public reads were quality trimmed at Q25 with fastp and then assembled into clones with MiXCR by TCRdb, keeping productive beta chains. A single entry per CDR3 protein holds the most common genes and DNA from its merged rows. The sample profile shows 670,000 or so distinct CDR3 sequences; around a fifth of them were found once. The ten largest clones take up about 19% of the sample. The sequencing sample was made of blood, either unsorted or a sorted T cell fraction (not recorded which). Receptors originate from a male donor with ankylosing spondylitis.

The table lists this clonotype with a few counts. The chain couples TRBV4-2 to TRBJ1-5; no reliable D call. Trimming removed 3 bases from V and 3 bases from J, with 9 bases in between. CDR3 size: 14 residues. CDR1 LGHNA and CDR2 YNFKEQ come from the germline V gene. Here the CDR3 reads CASSQSFINQPQHF. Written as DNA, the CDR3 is TGTGCCAGCAGCCAGAGCTTTATCAATCAGCCCCAGCATTTT.

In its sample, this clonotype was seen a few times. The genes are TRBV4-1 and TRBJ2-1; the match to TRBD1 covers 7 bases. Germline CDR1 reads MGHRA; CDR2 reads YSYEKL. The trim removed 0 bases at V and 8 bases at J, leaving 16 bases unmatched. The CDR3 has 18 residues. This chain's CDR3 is CASSQDGQAPFSFDEQFF. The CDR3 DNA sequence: TGCGCCAGCAGCCAAGATGGACAGGCACCCTTTTCCTTCGATGAGCAGTTCTTC.

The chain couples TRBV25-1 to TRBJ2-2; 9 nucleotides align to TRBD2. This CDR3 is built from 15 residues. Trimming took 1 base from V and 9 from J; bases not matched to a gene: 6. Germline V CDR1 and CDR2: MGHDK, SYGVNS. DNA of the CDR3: TGTGCCAGCAGTGAATTTGATAGCGGGAGCTGGGAGCTGTTTTTT. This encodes CASSEFDSGSWELFF.

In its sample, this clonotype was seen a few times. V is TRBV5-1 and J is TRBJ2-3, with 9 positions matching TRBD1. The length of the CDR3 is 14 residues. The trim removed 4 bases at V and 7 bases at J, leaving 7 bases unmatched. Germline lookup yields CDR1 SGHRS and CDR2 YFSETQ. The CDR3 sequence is CASSTGGSTNTQYF. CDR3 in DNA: TGCGCCAGCAGCACAGGGGGCAGCACCAATACGCAGTATTTT.

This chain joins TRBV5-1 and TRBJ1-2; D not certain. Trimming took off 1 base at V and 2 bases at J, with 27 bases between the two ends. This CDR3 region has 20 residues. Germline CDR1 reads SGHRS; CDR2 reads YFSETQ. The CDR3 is CASSLHQLVNRAGWNYGYTF. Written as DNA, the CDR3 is TGCGCCAGCAGCTTGCACCAATTAGTGAACAGAGCCGGCTGGAACTATGGCTACACCTTC.

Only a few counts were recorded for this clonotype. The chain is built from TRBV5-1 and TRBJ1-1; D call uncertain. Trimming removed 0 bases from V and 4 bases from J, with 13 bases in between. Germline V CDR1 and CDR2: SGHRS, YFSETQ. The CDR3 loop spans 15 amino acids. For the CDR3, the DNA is TGCGCCAGCAGCTTGGCCCCCGCCCGGAGCACTGAAGCTTTCTTT. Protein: CASSLAPARSTEAFF.

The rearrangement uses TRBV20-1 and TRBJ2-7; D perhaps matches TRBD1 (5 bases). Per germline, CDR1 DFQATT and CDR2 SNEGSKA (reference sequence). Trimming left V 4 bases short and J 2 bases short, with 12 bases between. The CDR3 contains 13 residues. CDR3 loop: CSATFTGAYEQYF. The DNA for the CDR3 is TGCAGTGCTACATTCACAGGTGCCTACGAGCAGTACTTC.

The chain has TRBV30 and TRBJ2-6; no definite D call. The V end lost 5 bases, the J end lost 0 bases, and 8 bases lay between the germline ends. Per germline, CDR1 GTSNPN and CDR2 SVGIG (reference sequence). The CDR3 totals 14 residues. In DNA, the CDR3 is TGTGCCTGGGACACGACCTCTGGGGCCAACGTCCTGACTTTC. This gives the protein CAWDTTSGANVLTF.

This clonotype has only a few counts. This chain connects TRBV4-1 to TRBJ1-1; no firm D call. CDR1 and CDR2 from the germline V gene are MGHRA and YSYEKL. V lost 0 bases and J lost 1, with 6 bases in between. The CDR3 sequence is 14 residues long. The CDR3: CASSQEWENTEAFF. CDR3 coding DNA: TGCGCCAGCAGCCAAGAATGGGAGAACACTGAAGCTTTCTTT.

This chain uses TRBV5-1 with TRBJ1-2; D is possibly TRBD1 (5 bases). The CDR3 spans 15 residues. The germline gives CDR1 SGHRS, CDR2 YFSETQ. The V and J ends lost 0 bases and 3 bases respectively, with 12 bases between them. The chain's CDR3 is CASSLVGPPDYGYTF. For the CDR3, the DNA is TGCGCCAGCAGCTTGGTGGGGCCACCGGACTATGGCTACACCTTC.

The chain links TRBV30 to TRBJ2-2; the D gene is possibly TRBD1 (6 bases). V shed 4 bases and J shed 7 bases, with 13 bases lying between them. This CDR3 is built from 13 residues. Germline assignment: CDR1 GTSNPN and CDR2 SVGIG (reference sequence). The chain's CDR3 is CAWNRVQGGELFF. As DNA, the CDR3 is TGTGCCTGGAACAGGGTGCAGGGCGGGGAGCTGTTTTTT.

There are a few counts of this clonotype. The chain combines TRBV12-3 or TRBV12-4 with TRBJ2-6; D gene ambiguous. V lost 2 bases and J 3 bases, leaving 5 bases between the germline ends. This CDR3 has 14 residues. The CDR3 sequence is CASSLFGGANVLTF. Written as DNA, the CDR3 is TGTGCCAGCAGTTTATTTGGTGGGGCCAACGTCCTGACTTTC.

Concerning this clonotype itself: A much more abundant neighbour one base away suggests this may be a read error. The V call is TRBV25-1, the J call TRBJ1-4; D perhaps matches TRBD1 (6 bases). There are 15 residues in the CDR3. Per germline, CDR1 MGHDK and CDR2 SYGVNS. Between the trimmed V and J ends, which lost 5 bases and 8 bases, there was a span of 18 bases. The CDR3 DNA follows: TGTGCCAGCAGTACCCTCAGGGGCGGTTGGGAAAAACTGTTTTTT. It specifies CASSTLRGGWEKLFF.

CDR3 DNA sequence: TGTGCCAGCAGTCCTCGAGCACTCTACAATGAGCAGTTCTTC. Encoded protein: CASSPRALYNEQFF. The genes are TRBV12-3 or TRBV12-4 and TRBJ2-1; D call uncertain. V lost 5 bases to trimming and J lost 3 bases, with 11 bases between them. This CDR3 has 14 amino acids.

CDR3 sequence reads: CASSQDGGARSGKLFF. The CDR3 DNA reads TGCGCCAGCAGCCAAGACGGGGGAGCTCGCTCGGGAAAACTGTTTTTT. This chain links TRBV4-1 with TRBJ1-4; weak D call: TRBD1 (5 bases). Germline V gives CDR1 MGHRA, CDR2 YSYEKL. Trimming stripped 0 bases from V and 10 bases from J, with 18 bases between. This CDR3 spans 16 amino acids.

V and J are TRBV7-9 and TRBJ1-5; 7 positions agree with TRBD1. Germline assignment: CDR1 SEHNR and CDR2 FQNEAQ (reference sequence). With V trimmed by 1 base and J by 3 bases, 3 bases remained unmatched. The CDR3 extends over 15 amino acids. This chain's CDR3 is CASSLDRGANQPQHF. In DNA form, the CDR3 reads TGTGCCAGCAGCTTAGACAGGGGCGCCAATCAGCCCCAGCATTTT.

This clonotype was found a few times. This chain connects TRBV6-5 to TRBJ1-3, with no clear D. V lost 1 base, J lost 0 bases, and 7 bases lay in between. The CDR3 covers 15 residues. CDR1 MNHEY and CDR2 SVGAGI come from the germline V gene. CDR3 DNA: TGTGCCAGCAGTTACTACAGCGGCTCTGGAAACACCATATATTTT. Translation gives CASSYYSGSGNTIYF.

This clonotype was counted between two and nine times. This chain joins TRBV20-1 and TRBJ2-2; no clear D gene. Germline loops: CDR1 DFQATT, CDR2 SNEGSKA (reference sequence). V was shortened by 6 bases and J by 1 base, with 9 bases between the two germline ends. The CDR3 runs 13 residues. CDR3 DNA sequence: TGCAGTGCAATCCCACAGAACACCGGGGAGCTGTTTTTT. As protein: CSAIPQNTGELFF.

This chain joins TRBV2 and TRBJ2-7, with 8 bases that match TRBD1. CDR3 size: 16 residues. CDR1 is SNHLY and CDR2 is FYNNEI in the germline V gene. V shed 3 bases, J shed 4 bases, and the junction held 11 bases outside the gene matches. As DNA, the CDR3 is TGTGCCAGCAGTGATGTCCGGACAGGGAGCTTATACGAGCAGTACTTC. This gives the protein CASSDVRTGSLYEQYF.

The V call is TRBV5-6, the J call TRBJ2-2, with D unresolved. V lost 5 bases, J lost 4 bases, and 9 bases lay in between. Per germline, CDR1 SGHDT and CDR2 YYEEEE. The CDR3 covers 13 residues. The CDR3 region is CASRSSSTGELFF. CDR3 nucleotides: TGTGCCAGCAGAAGTAGCAGCACCGGGGAGCTGTTTTTT.

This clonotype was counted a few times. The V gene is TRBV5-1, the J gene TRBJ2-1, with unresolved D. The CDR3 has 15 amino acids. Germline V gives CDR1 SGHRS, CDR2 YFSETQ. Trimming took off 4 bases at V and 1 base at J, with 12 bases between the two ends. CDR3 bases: TGCGCCAGCAGCCCCTTGATCAGTTCCTACAATGAGCAGTTCTTC. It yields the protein CASSPLISSYNEQFF.

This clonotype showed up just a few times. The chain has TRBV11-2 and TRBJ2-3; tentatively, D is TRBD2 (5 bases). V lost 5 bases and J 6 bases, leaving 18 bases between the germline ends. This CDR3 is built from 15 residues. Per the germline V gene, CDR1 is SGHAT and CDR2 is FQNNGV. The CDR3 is CASSRGLADSDTQYF. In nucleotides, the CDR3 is TGTGCCAGCAGCCGAGGGCTCGCGGACTCCGATACGCAGTATTTT.

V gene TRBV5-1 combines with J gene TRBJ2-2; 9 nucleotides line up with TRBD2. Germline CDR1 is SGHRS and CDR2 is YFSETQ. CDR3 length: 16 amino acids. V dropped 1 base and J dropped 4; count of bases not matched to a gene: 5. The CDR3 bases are TGCGCCAGCAGCTTGAGGCGGGAGGGGAGCACCGGGGAGCTGTTTTTT. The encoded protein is CASSLRREGSTGELFF. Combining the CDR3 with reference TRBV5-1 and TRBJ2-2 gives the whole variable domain KAGVTQTPRYLIKTRGQQVTLSCSPISGHRSVSWYQQTPGQGLQFLFEYFSETQRNKGNFPGRFSGRQFSNSRSEMNVSTLELGDSALYLCASSLRREGSTGELFFGEGSRLTVL.

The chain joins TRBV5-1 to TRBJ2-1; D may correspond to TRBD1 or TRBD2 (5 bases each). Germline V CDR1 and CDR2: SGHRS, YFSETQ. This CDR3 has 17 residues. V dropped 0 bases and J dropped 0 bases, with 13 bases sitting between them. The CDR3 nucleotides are TGCGCCAGCAGCTTGGGAGGGGTCCGAAGCTCCTACAATGAGCAGTTCTTC. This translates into CASSLGGVRSSYNEQFF.

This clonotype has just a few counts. DNA of the CDR3: TGTGCCACCAGCAGAGTGCAGAGCTCCTACGAGCAGTACTTC. It codes for CATSRVQSSYEQYF. The chain combines TRBV15 with TRBJ2-7, with D hard to call. Per the germline V gene, CDR1 is LNHNV and CDR2 is YYDKDF (reference sequence). CDR3 length: 14 residues. Trimming left V 1 base short and J 0 bases short, with 7 bases between.

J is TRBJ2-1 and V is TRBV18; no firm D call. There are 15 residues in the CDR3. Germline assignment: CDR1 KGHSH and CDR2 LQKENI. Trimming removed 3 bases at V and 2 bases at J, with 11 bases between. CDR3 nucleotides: TGTGCCAGCTCACCTGGACCCACGGCCTACAATGAGCAGTTCTTC. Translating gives CASSPGPTAYNEQFF. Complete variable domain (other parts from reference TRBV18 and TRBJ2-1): NAGVMQNPRHLVRRRGQEARLRCSPMKGHSHVYWYRQLPEEGLKFMVYLQKENIIDESGMPKERFSAEFPKEGPSILRIQQVVRGDSAAYFCASSPGPTAYNEQFFGPGTRLTVL.

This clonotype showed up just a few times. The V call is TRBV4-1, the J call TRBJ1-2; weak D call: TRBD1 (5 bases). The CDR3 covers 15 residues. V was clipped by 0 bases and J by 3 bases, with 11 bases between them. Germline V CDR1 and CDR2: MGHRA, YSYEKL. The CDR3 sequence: CASSQESGRDYGYTF. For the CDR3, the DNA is TGCGCCAGCAGCCAAGAGTCAGGGCGGGACTATGGCTACACCTTC.

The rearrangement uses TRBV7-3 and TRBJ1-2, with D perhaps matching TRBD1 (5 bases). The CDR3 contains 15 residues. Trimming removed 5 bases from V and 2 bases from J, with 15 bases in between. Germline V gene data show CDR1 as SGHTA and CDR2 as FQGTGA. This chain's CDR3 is CASSPNSGGNYGYTF. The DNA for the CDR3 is TGTGCCAGCAGCCCCAATTCGGGGGGAAACTATGGCTACACCTTC.

CDR3 sequence reads: CASSLDLQGNEQFF. The CDR3 coding sequence is TGTGCCAGCAGCTTAGACCTACAGGGGAATGAGCAGTTCTTC. The chain recombines TRBV7-2 with TRBJ2-1; 7 bases map to TRBD1. The CDR3 contains 14 residues. V lost 1 base to trimming and J lost 7 bases; unmatched junction nucleotides: 4. CDR1 and CDR2 from the germline V gene are SGHTA and FQGNSA.